The 25 T cell receptor beta chains in this list originate from one sample, sequenced in a study of beta chain features in type 1 diabetes. General study findings and limits: Type 1 diabetes patients showed a moderate but significant shortening of TCRB CDR3s in all four CD4+ subsets.

No antigens are known for them. The whole isolated RNA underwent reverse transcription, so sequencing captured expressed TCRB transcripts. Libraries were prepared by immunoSEQ multiplex PCR; TCRdb keeps only in-frame clonotypes and omits some of them. This table has approximately 150,000 clones, about an eighth appearing once. Material: central memory CD4+ T cells from blood. These receptors were taken from a young man with type 1 diabetes.

The genes are TRBV6-4 and TRBJ1-1; no clear D. Germline CDR1 reads MRHNA; CDR2 reads SNTAGT. The CDR3 spans 14 residues. Trimming took 8 bases from V and 4 from J, leaving 17 bases between them. CDR3 sequence: CASPLRVGVTEAFF. The CDR3 DNA sequence: TGTGCCAGCCCCCTACGGGTCGGGGTCACTGAAGCTTTCTTT.

This clone was observed a few times. CDR3 DNA sequence: TGCAGCGTGGGACAGCAAGACTATGGCTACACCTTC. It yields the protein CSVGQQDYGYTF. The chain combines TRBV29-1 with TRBJ1-2, with 7 positions matching TRBD1. The CDR3 length is 12 residues. The J segment lost 3 bases and the V segment lost 6 bases, leaving 4 bases of the junction unmatched. Germline V gene data show CDR1 as SQVTM and CDR2 as ANQGSEA.

The chain couples TRBV4-1 to TRBJ1-1, with a tentative D call TRBD1 (5 bases). Trimming took 4 bases from V and 5 from J, leaving 14 bases between them. This CDR3 is 14 amino acids long. Looked up from germline, CDR1 is MGHRA and CDR2 is YSYEKL. The DNA for the CDR3 is TGCGCCAGCAGCCTTGACATGGGGGGGACTGAAGCTTTCTTT. Its protein is CASSLDMGGTEAFF.

This clone was seen a handful of times. This rearrangement joins TRBV29-1 to TRBJ1-4, with D possibly being TRBD1 (5 bases). Trimming removed 7 bases from V and 6 bases from J, with 12 bases in between. CDR3 size: 12 residues. The germline V gene has CDR1 SQVTM and CDR2 ANQGSEA. The CDR3 here is CSATREDEKLFF. The CDR3 DNA is TGCAGCGCCACCAGGGAGGATGAAAAACTGTTTTTT.

The chain is built from TRBV5-1 and TRBJ1-1; 7 positions match TRBD1. CDR1 and CDR2 from the germline V gene are SGHRS and YFSETQ. CDR3 length equals 17 residues. The V gene end was trimmed by 4 bases and the J gene end by 0 bases; junction bases not matched to a gene: 12. In DNA form, the CDR3 reads TGCGCCAGCAGCGCGATCCCCTCCGGGACAGTGAACACTGAAGCTTTCTTT. It encodes CASSAIPSGTVNTEAFF.

The chain links TRBV28 to TRBJ2-3; D may be TRBD1 (6 bases). This CDR3 region has 15 residues. Trimming took off 3 bases at V and 4 bases at J, with 14 bases between the two ends. CDR1 is MDHEN, CDR2 SYDVKM, per germline. The CDR3 DNA reads as TGTGCCAGCAGTTTGTCGCCAGGGGTATCAGATACGCAGTATTTT. This sequence encodes CASSLSPGVSDTQYF.

This chain connects TRBV7-2 to TRBJ2-3; D call uncertain. The CDR3 length is 14 residues. In germline, CDR1 is SGHTA, CDR2 FQGNSA. V was cut by 5 bases and J by 1 base, with 10 bases left in between. The CDR3 DNA follows: TGTGCCAGCAGCATATCCGCGGGCACAGATACGCAGTATTTT. Its translation: CASSISAGTDTQYF. The full variable domain, in which reference TRBV7-2 and TRBJ2-3 provide the parts outside the CDR3, is GAGVSQSPSNKVTEKGKDVELRCDPISGHTALYWYRQSLGQGLEFLIYFQGNSAPDKSGLPSDRFSAERTGGSVSTLTIQRTQQEDSAVYLCASSISAGTDTQYFGPGTRLTVL.

A few counts support this clone. The chain couples TRBV30 to TRBJ2-7; D unclear. There are 13 residues in the CDR3. Germline CDR1 GTSNPN, CDR2 SVGIG (reference sequence). Deletions cut 2 bases from V and 3 bases from J, with 11 bases between. The CDR3: CAWSPTGFYEQYF. Here the CDR3 DNA reads TGTGCCTGGAGTCCAACGGGCTTCTACGAGCAGTACTTC.

The chain links TRBV4-1 to TRBJ2-7; 11 bases match TRBD1. V lost 3 bases and J lost 3; bases outside the gene matches: 10. Germline V gene data show CDR1 as MGHRA and CDR2 as YSYEKL. This CDR3 comprises 17 residues. For the CDR3, the DNA is TGCGCCAGCAGCCATACCGATTTGGGGACAGGGGGCTACGAGCAGTACTTC. It encodes CASSHTDLGTGGYEQYF.

This clone has just a few counts. This chain uses TRBV30 with TRBJ2-6; D not resolved. Germline values: CDR1 GTSNPN, CDR2 SVGIG (reference sequence). V lost 2 bases, J lost 2 bases, and 22 bases lay in between. The CDR3 has 19 residues. CDR3 loop: CAWSFGWDQSSAGANVLTF. CDR3 nucleotides: TGTGCCTGGAGTTTCGGGTGGGATCAATCAAGCGCTGGGGCCAACGTCCTGACTTTC.

This chain links TRBV30 with TRBJ2-3; D gene unclear. V lost 2 bases, J lost 9 bases, and 12 bases lay in between. The length of the CDR3 is 12 residues. The germline V gene has CDR1 GTSNPN and CDR2 SVGIG (reference sequence). The CDR3 sequence is CAWSPTAGTQYF. In nucleotides, the CDR3 is TGTGCCTGGAGTCCGACCGCCGGAACGCAGTATTTT.

This clone was seen only a few times. V gene TRBV4-1 combines with J gene TRBJ2-1; weak D call: TRBD1 (5 bases). V gave up 4 bases and J gave up 7 bases, with 17 bases separating them. The CDR3 has 15 residues. CDR1 is MGHRA, CDR2 YSYEKL, per germline. CDR3 sequence: CASSPGDSKGNEQFF. Written as DNA, the CDR3 is TGCGCCAGCAGCCCTGGCGACAGTAAAGGGAATGAGCAGTTCTTC.

The V gene is TRBV5-6, the J gene TRBJ1-1; TRBD1 matches 8 bases. The CDR3 runs 14 residues. Per germline, CDR1 SGHDT and CDR2 YYEEEE. With V trimmed by 4 bases and J by 4 bases, 6 bases remained unmatched. The chain's CDR3 is CASSGGQGVTEAFF. For the CDR3, the DNA is TGTGCCAGCAGCGGAGGACAGGGCGTCACTGAAGCTTTCTTT.

V is TRBV27 and J is TRBJ2-3; 10 nucleotides match TRBD1. Germline V lookup: CDR1 MNHEY, CDR2 SMNVEV (reference sequence). Germline trimming cut 10 bases from V and 4 bases from J; bases unmatched to any gene: 5. The CDR3 length is 13 residues. This CDR3 reads CATAGQGADTQYF. The DNA of the CDR3 is TGTGCCACCGCAGGACAGGGGGCAGATACGCAGTATTTT.

This clone turned up a few times. The chain is built from TRBV18 and TRBJ1-1; D is perhaps TRBD1 (5 bases). V lost 1 base and J 8 bases, leaving 11 bases between the germline ends. The CDR3 is 13 residues long. Germline V gives CDR1 KGHSH, CDR2 LQKENI. CDR3 DNA sequence: TGTGCCAGCTCACCACTCTCCTGGGGCGAAGCTTTCTTT. The encoded protein is CASSPLSWGEAFF. Variable domain in full (rest from reference TRBV18 and TRBJ1-1): NAGVMQNPRHLVRRRGQEARLRCSPMKGHSHVYWYRQLPEEGLKFMVYLQKENIIDESGMPKERFSAEFPKEGPSILRIQQVVRGDSAAYFCASSPLSWGEAFFGQGTRLTVV.

The chain uses TRBV9 and TRBJ2-5; 10 bases match TRBD2. The CDR3 contains 15 residues. Germline V gives CDR1 SGDLS, CDR2 YYNGEE. Losses at the gene ends were 0 bases for V and 3 bases for J; bases not matched to a gene: 2. The CDR3 sequence is CASSVGTSGEETQYF. The CDR3 DNA sequence: TGTGCCAGCAGCGTAGGGACTAGCGGCGAAGAGACCCAGTACTTC.

This clone came up a few times. J is TRBJ2-1 and V is TRBV7-2, with D possibly called TRBD1 or TRBD2 (5 bases each). Germline CDR1 and CDR2: SGHTA and FQGNSA. Trimming cost V 5 bases and J 15 bases, with 23 bases left between them. The CDR3 sequence is 14 residues long. The CDR3 sequence is CASSNRDEDPRPFF. Here the CDR3 DNA reads TGTGCCAGCAGCAACCGGGACGAAGACCCCCGTCCGTTCTTC.

J is TRBJ1-1 and V is TRBV15; D gene unclear. Trimming pared 0 bases from V and 12 bases from J, leaving 11 bases between. The CDR3 contains 12 residues. Germline V gives CDR1 LNHNV, CDR2 YYDKDF (reference sequence). Here the CDR3 reads CATSRDGYGSFF. The CDR3 region has the DNA TGTGCCACCAGCAGAGACGGATACGGGTCTTTCTTT.

This clone was seen many times. The chain is built from TRBV7-9 and TRBJ2-3; no clear D. V was clipped by 1 base and J by 6 bases, with 17 bases between them. Germline assignment: CDR1 SEHNR and CDR2 FQNEAQ (reference sequence). CDR3 length equals 16 residues. CDR3 coding DNA: TGTGCCAGCAGCTTAGGTGGCAGTCAAGCACAGGATACGCAGTATTTT. Encoded protein: CASSLGGSQAQDTQYF. The full variable domain, with the rest looked up from reference TRBV7-9 and TRBJ2-3, is DTGVSQNPRHKITKRGQNVTFRCDPISEHNRLYWYRQTLGQGPEFLTYFQNEAQLEKSRLLSDRFSAERPKGSFSTLEIQRTEQGDSAMYLCASSLGGSQAQDTQYFGPGTRLTVL.

A few counts support this clone. V and J are TRBV4-1 and TRBJ2-1, with 8 nucleotides matching TRBD2. The CDR3 extends over 14 amino acids. J gave up 12 bases and V 0 bases, and 7 bases lay outside the gene matches. The germline CDR1 and CDR2 sequences are MGHRA and YSYEKL. This CDR3 is CASSQDSSAGGQFF. The CDR3 nucleotides are TGCGCCAGCAGCCAAGATTCAAGCGCGGGGGGGCAGTTCTTC.

V is TRBV30 and J is TRBJ1-2; D gene ambiguous. This CDR3 region has 14 residues. V dropped 5 bases and J dropped 4 bases, with 17 bases sitting between them. CDR1 is GTSNPN, CDR2 SVGIG, per germline (reference sequence). CDR3 loop: CAWQGLPVSYGYTF. The CDR3 DNA reads TGTGCCTGGCAAGGACTCCCAGTCAGCTATGGCTACACCTTC.

This clone was detected ten times or more. The V gene is TRBV15, the J gene TRBJ2-7; D not certain. Trimming shortened V by 1 base and J by 6 bases, and 7 bases separated the two germline ends. The CDR3 is 12 residues long. The germline V gene encodes CDR1 LNHNV and CDR2 YYDKDF (reference sequence). The CDR3 DNA reads TGTGCCACCAGCAGAGCAGAAGGCGAGCAGTACTTC. Amino acid sequence: CATSRAEGEQYF.

This clone turned up a few times. The chain couples TRBV29-1 to TRBJ2-3, with TRBD1 identical over 9 bases. This CDR3 has 17 residues. Germline assignment: CDR1 SQVTM and CDR2 ANQGSEA. The J segment lost 6 bases and the V segment lost 4 bases, leaving 17 bases of the junction unmatched. The CDR3 nucleotides are TGCAGCGTTGGTGATCGACAGGGGGGGTTAGGGTCGGATACGCAGTATTTT. Its protein product is CSVGDRQGGLGSDTQYF.

The gene calls are TRBV18 and TRBJ1-1, with TRBD1 identical over 7 bases. Germline V gene data show CDR1 as KGHSH and CDR2 as LQKENI. The ends lost 2 bases at V and 0 bases at J; junction bases unmatched: 12. This CDR3 spans 18 amino acids. CDR3 coding DNA: TGTGCCAGCTCACCAATGGCAATGGACAGGACCATGAACACTGAAGCTTTCTTT. It codes for CASSPMAMDRTMNTEAFF.

This clone has a handful of counts. The same CDR3 also results from other DNA sequences found in this sample. V usage is TRBV4-2 and J usage is TRBJ2-7; D is ambiguous. From germline, CDR1 is LGHNA and CDR2 YNFKEQ. The CDR3 loop spans 13 amino acids. V lost 0 bases, J lost 1 base, and 4 bases lay in between. In DNA, the CDR3 is TGTGCCAGCAGCCAAGATAGGTCCTACGAGCAGTACTTC. This gives the protein CASSQDRSYEQYF.